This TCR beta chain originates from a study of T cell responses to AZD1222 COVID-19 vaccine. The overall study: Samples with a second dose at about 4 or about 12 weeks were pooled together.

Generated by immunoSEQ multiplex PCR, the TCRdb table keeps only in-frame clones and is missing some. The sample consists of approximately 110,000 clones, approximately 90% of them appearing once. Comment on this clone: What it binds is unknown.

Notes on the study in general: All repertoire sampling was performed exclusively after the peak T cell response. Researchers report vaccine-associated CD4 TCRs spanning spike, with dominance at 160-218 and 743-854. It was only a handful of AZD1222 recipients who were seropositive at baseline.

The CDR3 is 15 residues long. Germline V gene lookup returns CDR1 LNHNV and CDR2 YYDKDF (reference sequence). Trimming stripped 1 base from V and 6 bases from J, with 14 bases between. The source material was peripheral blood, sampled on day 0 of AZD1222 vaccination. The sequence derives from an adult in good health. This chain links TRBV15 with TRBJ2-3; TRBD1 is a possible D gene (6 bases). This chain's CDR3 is CATSRGGQGVDTQYF. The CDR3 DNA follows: TGTGCCACCAGCAGAGGGGGGCAGGGTGTCGATACGCAGTATTTT.